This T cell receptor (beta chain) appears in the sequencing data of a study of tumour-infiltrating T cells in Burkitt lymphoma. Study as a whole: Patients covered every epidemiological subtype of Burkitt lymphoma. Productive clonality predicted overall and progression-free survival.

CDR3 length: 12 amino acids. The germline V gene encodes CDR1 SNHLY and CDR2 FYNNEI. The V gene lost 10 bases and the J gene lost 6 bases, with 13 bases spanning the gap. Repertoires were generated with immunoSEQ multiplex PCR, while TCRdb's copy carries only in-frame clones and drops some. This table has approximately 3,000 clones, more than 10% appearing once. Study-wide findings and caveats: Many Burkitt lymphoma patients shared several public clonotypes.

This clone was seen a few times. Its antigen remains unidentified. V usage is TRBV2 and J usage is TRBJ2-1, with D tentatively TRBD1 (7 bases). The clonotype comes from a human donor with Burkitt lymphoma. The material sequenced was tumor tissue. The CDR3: CATQGGGNEQFF. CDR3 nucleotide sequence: TGTGCCACCCAGGGGGGAGGCAATGAGCAGTTCTTC.